This T cell receptor beta chain stems from a study of blood T cell repertoires in COVID-19. Original analysis: Reference gene primer amplification gave estimated nucleated cell counts. Libraries were prepared by immunoSEQ multiplex PCR; TCRdb keeps only in-frame clonotypes and omits some of them. The V and J calls and clone size come from that table; D and trimming were worked out from the DNA. This sample yields about 130,000 clones, of which around 77% are seen a single time; 10% to 12% belongs to the top ten. V dropped 5 bases and J dropped 0; count of bases not matched to a gene: 6. CDR1 and CDR2 from the germline V gene are SGHAT and FQNNGV. This CDR3 spans 15 amino acids.

V usage is TRBV11-2 and J usage is TRBJ2-7, with TRBD2 matching 8 bases. Source material: peripheral blood. This receptor was identified in a human donor in a cohort sampled during active COVID-19. CDR3 DNA: TGTGCCAGCAGCGTCGCGGGGGGCGGCTCCTACGAGCAGTACTTC. It encodes CASSVAGGGSYEQYF. The complete variable domain, with remaining parts taken from reference TRBV11-2 and TRBJ2-7, reads EAGVAQSPRYKIIEKRQSVAFWCNPISGHATLYWYQQILGQGPKLLIQFQNNGVVDDSQLPKDRFSAERLKGVDSTLKIQPAKLEDSAVYLCASSVAGGGSYEQYFGPGTRLTVT.